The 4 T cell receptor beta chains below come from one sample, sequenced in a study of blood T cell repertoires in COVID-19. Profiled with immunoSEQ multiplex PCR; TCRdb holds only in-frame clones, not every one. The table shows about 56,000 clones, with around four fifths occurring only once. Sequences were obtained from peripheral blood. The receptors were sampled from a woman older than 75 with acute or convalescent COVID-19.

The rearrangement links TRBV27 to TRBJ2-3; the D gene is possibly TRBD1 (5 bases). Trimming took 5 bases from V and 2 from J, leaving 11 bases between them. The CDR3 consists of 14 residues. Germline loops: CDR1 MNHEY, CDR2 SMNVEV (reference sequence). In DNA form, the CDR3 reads TGTGCCAGCAGTCCCGACAGATACACAGATACGCAGTATTTT. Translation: CASSPDRYTDTQYF.

The CDR3 coding sequence is TGTGCCAGCAGCGATTATCGTGTGGGACTACACGCCGAGGATACGCAGTATTTT. Amino acids: CASSDYRVGLHAEDTQYF. The genes are TRBV11-3 and TRBJ2-3; 7 bases line up with TRBD2. The CDR3 is 18 amino acids. Per germline, CDR1 SGHNT and CDR2 YENEEA. Trimming removed 5 bases from V and 6 bases from J; junction bases left unmatched: 20.

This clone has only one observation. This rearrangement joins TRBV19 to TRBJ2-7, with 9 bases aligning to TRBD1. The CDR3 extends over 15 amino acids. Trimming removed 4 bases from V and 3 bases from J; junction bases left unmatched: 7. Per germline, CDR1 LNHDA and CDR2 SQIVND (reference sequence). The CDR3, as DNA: TGTGCCAGTAGTAGAGCACGGACAGGGGTCTACGAGCAGTACTTC. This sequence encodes CASSRARTGVYEQYF.

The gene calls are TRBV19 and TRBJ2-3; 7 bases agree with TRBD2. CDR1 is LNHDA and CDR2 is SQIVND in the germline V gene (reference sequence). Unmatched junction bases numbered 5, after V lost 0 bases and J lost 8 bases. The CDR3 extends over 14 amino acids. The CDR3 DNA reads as TGTGCCAGTAGTATAGAGGGAGGCGGGGGTACGCAGTATTTT. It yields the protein CASSIEGGGGTQYF.